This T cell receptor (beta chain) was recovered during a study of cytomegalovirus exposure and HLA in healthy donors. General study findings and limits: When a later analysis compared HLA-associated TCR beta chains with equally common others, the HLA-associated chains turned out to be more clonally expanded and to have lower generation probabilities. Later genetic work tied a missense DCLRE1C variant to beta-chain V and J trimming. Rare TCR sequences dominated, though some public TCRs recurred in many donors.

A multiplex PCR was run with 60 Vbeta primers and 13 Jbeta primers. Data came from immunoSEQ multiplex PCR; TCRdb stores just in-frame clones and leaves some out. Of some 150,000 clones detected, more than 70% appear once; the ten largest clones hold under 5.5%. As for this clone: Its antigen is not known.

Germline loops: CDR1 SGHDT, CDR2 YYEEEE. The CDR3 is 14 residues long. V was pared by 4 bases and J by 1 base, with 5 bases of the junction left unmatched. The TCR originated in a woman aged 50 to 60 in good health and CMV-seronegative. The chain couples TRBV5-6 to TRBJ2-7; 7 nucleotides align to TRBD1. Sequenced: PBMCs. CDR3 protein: CASSLLGQSYEQYF. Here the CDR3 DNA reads TGTGCCAGCAGCCTGTTGGGACAGTCCTACGAGCAGTACTTC.